Each of the 28 T cell receptor beta chains below was sequenced from the same sample in a study of T-cell reconstitution after alpha-beta-depleted transplantation in children. This sample's TCRbeta library carried unique molecular identifier barcodes. TCRdb reanalysed the PCR reads using MiXCR and keeps one entry per CDR3 protein. The sample carries approximately 97,000 distinct CDR3 sequences, less than 6% recorded once. Material: PBMCs, mostly from graft donor cells, obtained 60 days after TCRalphabeta/CD19-depleted stem cell transplant. The receptors here all came from a female patient aged 2-10 years who had a stem cell transplant for Fanconi anemia, so the T cells may come from the graft donor.

V is TRBV7-7 and J is TRBJ2-3, with TRBD1 identical over 7 bases. Germline V gene data show CDR1 as SSHAT and CDR2 as FNYEAQ (reference sequence). The CDR3 covers 14 residues. The V gene end was trimmed by 6 bases and the J gene end by 1 base; junction bases not matched to a gene: 4. The CDR3 reads CASSRTGRTDTQYF. In DNA form, the CDR3 reads TGTGCCAGCAGTCGGACAGGACGCACAGATACGCAGTATTTT.

This clonotype was detected ten times or more. The rearrangement joins TRBV11-1 to TRBJ2-6; TRBD2 might be the D (5 bases). Per germline, CDR1 SGHAT and CDR2 FQDESV (reference sequence). The ends were cut back, 0 bases at V and 0 bases at J, with 18 bases in the middle. This CDR3 has 20 amino acids. Here the CDR3 DNA reads TGTGCCAGCAGCTTAGCGCATTCGGGCGGGCGAGTCTCTGGGGCCAACGTCCTGACTTTC. It encodes CASSLAHSGGRVSGANVLTF.

V is TRBV14 and J is TRBJ2-7; TRBD2 might be the D (6 bases). This CDR3 comprises 14 residues. Looked up from germline, CDR1 is SGHDN and CDR2 is FVKESK. Trimming took 4 bases from V and 4 from J, leaving 14 bases between them. The CDR3 DNA is TGTGCCAGCAGCCCCCTGAATAGCGGATACGAGCAGTACTTC. Residues: CASSPLNSGYEQYF.

As concerns this clonotype: This may arise from a read error, as a much more abundant clone is one base away. The CDR3 sequence is CASSFWVCEQYF. CDR3 DNA: TGTGCCAGCAGCTTCTGGGTGTGCGAGCAGTACTTC. The chain recombines TRBV7-2 with TRBJ2-7; D remains unclear. Looked up from germline, CDR1 is SGHTA and CDR2 is FQGNSA. CDR3 length: 12 amino acids. Trimming removed 3 bases at V and 6 bases at J, with 9 bases between.

This clonotype was picked up many times. CDR3 DNA sequence: TGTGCCAGTAGTAGGAGGATCAGGGTCTTCGACACTGAAGCTTTCTTT. Amino acids: CASSRRIRVFDTEAFF. The chain uses TRBV19 and TRBJ1-1; possible D gene TRBD1, 5 bases. Germline CDR1 reads LNHDA; CDR2 reads SQIVND (reference sequence). The V gene lost 4 bases and the J gene lost 3 bases, with 18 bases spanning the gap. This CDR3 comprises 16 residues.

For this clonotype: A read error may be the cause here, since a much bigger clone is one base away. The chain employs TRBV27 and TRBJ2-5, with 10 positions matching TRBD2. CDR3 size: 16 residues. The germline gives CDR1 MNHEY, CDR2 SMNVEV (reference sequence). V lost 5 bases to trimming and J lost 3 bases; unmatched junction nucleotides: 9. CDR3 coding DNA: TGTGCCAGCAGTACGATAGCGGGAGGTTTCAAAGAGACCCAGTACTTC. As protein: CASSTIAGGFKETQYF.

This clonotype was observed many times. The gene calls are TRBV7-3 and TRBJ2-1; 7 nucleotides line up with TRBD2. The germline V gene has CDR1 SGHTA and CDR2 FQGTGA. The V segment lost 3 bases and the J segment 7 bases; nucleotides outside the gene matches: 6. There are 14 residues in the CDR3. CDR3 in amino acids: CASSLGGRRNEQFF. The CDR3 nucleotides read TGTGCCAGCAGCTTGGGCGGGAGAAGGAATGAGCAGTTCTTC.

The sample holds many counts of this clonotype. V usage is TRBV10-3 and J usage is TRBJ1-1, with D hard to call. The CDR3 spans 12 residues. Germline V lookup: CDR1 ENHRY, CDR2 SYGVKD. Trimming removed 3 bases from V and 5 bases from J, with 7 bases in between. The chain's CDR3 is CAISEPGTEAFF. The CDR3, as DNA: TGTGCCATCAGTGAACCGGGGACTGAAGCTTTCTTT.

The chain recombines TRBV5-1 with TRBJ2-1; D is unresolved. The CDR3 sequence is 13 residues long. Germline CDR1 and CDR2: SGHRS and YFSETQ. With 2 bases removed from V and 6 bases from J, the gap between germline ends came to 9 bases. For the CDR3, the DNA is TGCGCCAGCAGCTTAGCCCTAGGCAATGAGCAGTTCTTC. Protein: CASSLALGNEQFF.

This clonotype was picked up many times. V gene TRBV7-2 combines with J gene TRBJ2-7; TRBD2 agrees at 16 bases. The junction had 6 bases not matched to a gene; V was cut back by 1 base and J by 6 bases. Germline CDR1 and CDR2: SGHTA and FQGNSA. The CDR3 extends over 17 amino acids. The CDR3 loop reads CASSLVGTSGGASEQYF. The CDR3 DNA is TGTGCCAGCAGCTTAGTAGGGACTAGCGGGGGGGCCTCCGAGCAGTACTTC. Drawing the rest from reference TRBV7-2 and TRBJ2-7, the complete variable domain is GAGVSQSPSNKVTEKGKDVELRCDPISGHTALYWYRQSLGQGLEFLIYFQGNSAPDKSGLPSDRFSAERTGGSVSTLTIQRTQQEDSAVYLCASSLVGTSGGASEQYFGPGTRLTVT.

This clonotype came up many times. The J gene is TRBJ2-6, the V gene TRBV12-3 or TRBV12-4; D remains unclear. V shed 2 bases and J shed 2 bases, with 7 bases lying between them. The CDR3 runs 15 residues. CDR3 residues: CASSLLAAGANVLTF. The CDR3 DNA follows: TGTGCCAGCAGTTTATTAGCTGCTGGGGCCAACGTCCTGACTTTC.

Ten or more counts support this clonotype. In DNA form, the CDR3 reads TGTGCCAGCAGTTTTGAACTAGCGGGGACGTACAATGAGCAGTTCTTC. This gives the protein CASSFELAGTYNEQFF. The chain has TRBV12-3 or TRBV12-4 and TRBJ2-1; 10 nucleotides align to TRBD2. V gave up 3 bases and J gave up 4 bases; unmatched junction bases: 6. The CDR3 runs 16 residues.

This clonotype was observed many times. The V call is TRBV7-3, the J call TRBJ2-5; a possible D gene is TRBD1 (5 bases). V dropped 6 bases and J dropped 0 bases, with 14 bases sitting between them. This CDR3 region has 15 residues. Germline V lookup: CDR1 SGHTA, CDR2 FQGTGA. The CDR3 DNA reads as TGTGCCAGCAGATACACAGGCTCGGACCAAGAGACCCAGTACTTC. It is translated as CASRYTGSDQETQYF.

The rearrangement joins TRBV19 to TRBJ2-3; a possible D gene is TRBD2 (6 bases). The V end was cut by 0 bases, the J end by 1 base, with 8 bases between. The CDR3 extends over 15 amino acids. Looked up from germline, CDR1 is LNHDA and CDR2 is SQIVND (reference sequence). CDR3 coding DNA: TGTGCCAGTAGTATAGAGGAGGGACGCACAGATACGCAGTATTTT. It yields the protein CASSIEEGRTDTQYF.

The chain joins TRBV15 to TRBJ2-1, with D possibly matching TRBD2 (6 bases). The V gene lost 1 base and the J gene lost 10 bases, with 17 bases spanning the gap. Looked up from germline, CDR1 is LNHNV and CDR2 is YYDKDF (reference sequence). This CDR3 is built from 15 residues. The CDR3 protein is CATSRAMEGRREQFF. CDR3 nucleotides: TGTGCCACCAGCAGAGCGATGGAGGGGCGTCGGGAGCAGTTCTTC.

This rearrangement joins TRBV11-2 to TRBJ2-3; D may be TRBD1 (6 bases). The V and J ends lost 0 bases and 6 bases respectively, with 19 bases between them. The CDR3 totals 17 residues. CDR1 SGHAT and CDR2 FQNNGV come from the germline V gene. In nucleotides, the CDR3 is TGTGCCAGCAGCTTAGATTGGTACAGGGAGATGTTGGATACGCAGTATTTT. Its protein is CASSLDWYREMLDTQYF.

This clonotype was counted between two and nine times. The V call is TRBV6-1, the J call TRBJ2-1; 8 nucleotides match TRBD1. V shed 4 bases, J shed 2 bases, and the junction held 4 bases outside the gene matches. The germline CDR1 and CDR2 sequences are MNHNS and SASEGT. The CDR3 is 15 amino acids. This CDR3 is CASSGLDRAYNEQFF. CDR3 coding DNA: TGTGCCAGCAGTGGGCTGGACAGGGCCTACAATGAGCAGTTCTTC.

There are many counts of this clonotype. This chain connects TRBV5-1 to TRBJ2-7, with D uncertain. V was clipped by 4 bases and J by 4 bases, with 15 bases between them. This CDR3 comprises 14 residues. Looked up from germline, CDR1 is SGHRS and CDR2 is YFSETQ. As DNA, the CDR3 is TGCGCCAGCAGCCTAATTCCTACAACGTACGAGCAGTACTTC. Its protein is CASSLIPTTYEQYF.

This clonotype was seen only a few times. The chain couples TRBV20-1 to TRBJ2-1; 8 positions match TRBD2. The ends lost 6 bases at V and 0 bases at J; junction bases unmatched: 10. The CDR3 covers 16 residues. The germline gives CDR1 DFQATT, CDR2 SNEGSKA (reference sequence). CDR3 DNA: TGCAGTGCCGGGGTAGCGGGATCCAGCTCCTACAATGAGCAGTTCTTC. Its translation: CSAGVAGSSSYNEQFF.

This clonotype was seen at least ten times. The chain joins TRBV10-3 to TRBJ2-3, with TRBD1 matching 9 bases. CDR1 and CDR2 from the germline V gene are ENHRY and SYGVKD. This CDR3 region has 16 residues. V lost 5 bases, J lost 3 bases, and 9 bases stayed unmatched. Here the CDR3 reads CAISPPGTGSTDTQYF. CDR3 sequence (DNA): TGTGCCATCAGTCCCCCCGGGACAGGGTCAACAGATACGCAGTATTTT.

This clonotype was counted ten times or more. The chain uses TRBV19 and TRBJ2-7; D is unresolved. V dropped 7 bases and J dropped 7 bases, with 14 bases sitting between them. Germline CDR1 LNHDA, CDR2 SQIVND (reference sequence). The CDR3 extends over 12 amino acids. The DNA of the CDR3 is TGTGCCAGTACCACCTACAGAGTAGAGCAGTACTTC. Protein sequence: CASTTYRVEQYF.

This clonotype was observed many times. The chain joins TRBV19 to TRBJ2-1, with 9 nucleotides matching TRBD2. The V segment lost 9 bases and the J segment 0 bases; nucleotides outside the gene matches: 9. The CDR3 runs 16 residues. CDR1 and CDR2 from the germline V gene are LNHDA and SQIVND (reference sequence). CDR3 residues: CASGTVAGDSYNEQFF. The DNA for the CDR3 is TGTGCCAGCGGGACTGTAGCGGGGGACTCCTACAATGAGCAGTTCTTC.

Worth noting for this clonotype: One base away lies a much larger clone, so this may be a sequencing read error. CDR3 sequence: CASQVGGPWNEQFF. As DNA, the CDR3 is TGTGCCAGCCAAGTGGGGGGGCCCTGGAATGAGCAGTTCTTC. V usage is TRBV9 and J usage is TRBJ2-1, with D possibly being TRBD2 (7 bases). This CDR3 contains 14 residues. Trimming removed 7 bases from V and 7 bases from J, with 18 bases in between. Germline CDR1 reads SGDLS; CDR2 reads YYNGEE.

This clonotype was seen many times. This chain joins TRBV10-2 and TRBJ2-7; the match to TRBD2 covers 11 bases. Germline-derived CDR1 and CDR2 are WSHSY and SAAADI. CDR3 size: 15 residues. The V and J ends lost 5 bases and 4 bases, in that order; junction bases with no gene match: 7. Here the CDR3 DNA reads TGCGCCAGCAGTAATAGCGGGAGGGCCCCTTACGAGCAGTACTTC. Translated, it gives CASSNSGRAPYEQYF.

In regard to this clonotype: This may be a read error, as it is one base from a much larger clone. The CDR3 sequence is CASSLLETRYF. CDR3 sequence (DNA): TGTGCCAGCAGCTTGCTAGAGACCCGGTACTTC. The chain employs TRBV7-9 and TRBJ2-5; D is ambiguous. The CDR3 spans 11 residues. Germline V gene lookup returns CDR1 SEHNR and CDR2 FQNEAQ (reference sequence).

This clonotype was seen ten or more times. The V call is TRBV20-1, the J call TRBJ1-2; a weak D match, TRBD1 (6 bases). Deletions cut 3 bases from V and 3 bases from J, with 8 bases between. Germline V gene sequence: CDR1 DFQATT, CDR2 SNEGSKA (reference sequence). This CDR3 region has 12 residues. CDR3 loop: CSASPGDYGYTF. For the CDR3, the DNA is TGCAGTGCTAGCCCAGGGGACTATGGCTACACCTTC.

This chain connects TRBV20-1 to TRBJ2-7; 11 bases are a match to TRBD1. This CDR3 comprises 15 residues. Germline V gene data show CDR1 as DFQATT and CDR2 as SNEGSKA (reference sequence). V was clipped by 4 bases and J by 2 bases; unmatched bases: 7. CDR3: CSANGDRGRTYEQYF. The CDR3 region has the DNA TGCAGTGCTAACGGGGACAGGGGGAGAACCTACGAGCAGTACTTC.

The V call is TRBV20-1, the J call TRBJ1-5, with 8 bases matching TRBD1. With 1 base clipped from V and 4 bases from J, the junction kept 6 bases outside the gene matches. The CDR3 runs to 15 residues. The germline V gene encodes CDR1 DFQATT and CDR2 SNEGSKA (reference sequence). The CDR3 loop reads CSARVVTGGNQPQHF. DNA of the CDR3: TGCAGTGCTAGAGTCGTTACAGGGGGGAATCAGCCCCAGCATTTT.